This T cell receptor beta chain derives from a study of OX40 agonist ivuxolimab in advanced cancers. Study context: Antecedent anti-PD-1, anti-PD-L1 or anti-CTLA-4 therapy was permissible, with over 35% having received some. General observations from the study: Normalized expansion of T-cell clones was also low for some nonresponders.

Losses at the gene ends were 5 bases for V and 9 bases for J; bases not matched to a gene: 10. The CDR3 covers 14 residues. Germline loops: CDR1 SNHLY, CDR2 FYNNEI. Sampling of blood occurred at baseline, cycle 4 day 1, and cycle 7 day 1. Clones were sequenced by immunoSEQ multiplex PCR, and TCRdb holds only the in-frame ones, with some missing. The sample consists of some 54,000 clones, about nine tenths of them appearing once. The table lists this clone with a few counts. Its antigen is currently unknown. The V and J genes are TRBV2 and TRBJ1-5, with 7 positions matching TRBD1. The specimen comprised CD4+ or CD8+ T cells sorted from blood, sampled in a trial of the OX40 agonist ivuxolimab. The receptor's source is an adult with an advanced solid tumor such as melanoma, head and neck, liver or kidney cancer. The CDR3 reads CASSSRQGRPPQHF. The CDR3 nucleotides read TGTGCCAGCAGTAGTAGACAGGGACGTCCGCCCCAGCATTTT.